This T cell receptor (beta chain) is from a study of vaccination and CD4 T cells after COVID-19. Study background: Drawing of post-COVID samples took place a median about 97 days after diagnosis (range 35 to 161).

Sample treatment: approximately nine-day PBMC culture with coronavirus spike peptide pools or control peptides (ViraFEST assay). As to this clonotype: Its antigen is not known.

Germline trimming cut 4 bases from V and 7 bases from J; bases unmatched to any gene: 4. The length of the CDR3 is 14 residues. CDR1 and CDR2 from the germline V gene are MNHEY and SMNVEV (reference sequence). An Oncomine TCR Beta short-read assay was used to sequence the DNA from cultured CD4+ T cells. TCRdb reprocessed the PCR reads with MiXCR, giving one entry per CDR3 protein. The table has more than 12,000 distinct CDR3 sequences, approximately 53% seen once; the top ten hold over 9.5%. Here the sequenced sample was CD4+ T cells from blood, cultured in vitro, taken before SARS-CoV-2 vaccination. This chain links TRBV27 with TRBJ2-1; 10 bases align to TRBD2. This TCR was sampled from a human donor who had recovered from COVID-19. CDR3 coding DNA: TGTGCCAGCAGTTCTAGCGGGAGCTGGAATGAGCAGTTCTTC. Encoded protein: CASSSSGSWNEQFF.